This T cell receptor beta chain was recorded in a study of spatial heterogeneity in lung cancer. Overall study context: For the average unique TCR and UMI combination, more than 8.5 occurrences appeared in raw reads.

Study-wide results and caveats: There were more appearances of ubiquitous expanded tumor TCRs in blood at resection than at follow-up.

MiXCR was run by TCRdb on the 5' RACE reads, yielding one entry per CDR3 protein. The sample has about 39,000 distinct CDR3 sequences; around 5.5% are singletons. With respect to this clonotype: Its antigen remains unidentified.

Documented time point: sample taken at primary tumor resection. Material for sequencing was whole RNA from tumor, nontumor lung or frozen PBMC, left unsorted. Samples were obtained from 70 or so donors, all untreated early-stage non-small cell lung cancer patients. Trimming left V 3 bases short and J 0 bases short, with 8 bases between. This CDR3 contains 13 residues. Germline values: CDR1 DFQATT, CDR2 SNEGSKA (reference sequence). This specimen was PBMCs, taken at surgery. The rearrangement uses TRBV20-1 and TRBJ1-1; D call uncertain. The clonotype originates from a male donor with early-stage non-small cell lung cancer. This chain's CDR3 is CSASGLMNTEAFF. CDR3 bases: TGCAGTGCTAGCGGACTTATGAACACTGAAGCTTTCTTT.